This T cell receptor (beta chain) emerged from a study of blood T cell repertoires in COVID-19. Background on the study: Specimens from acute and convalescent COVID-19 originated in the United States, Italy and Spain. PBMCs, B-cell-depleted T cells, or T cells provided the cDNA or gDNA that made up the material.

Comments on this clone: Other DNA variants within this sample encode the same CDR3.

Original processing methods: Amplifying reference gene primers gave estimates of nucleated cell counts. Libraries were prepared by immunoSEQ multiplex PCR; TCRdb keeps only in-frame clonotypes and omits some of them. V, J and clone size reflect that table, while D and trimming were determined from the DNA. The sample holds 88,000 or so clones, roughly four fifths seen once. Sequencing was carried out using peripheral blood. The clonotype was recovered from a human donor in a cohort sampled during active COVID-19.

CDR3 in DNA: TGTGCCAGCTCACCAGGGAGAGGCAATCAGCCCCAGCATTTT. This encodes CASSPGRGNQPQHF. The chain recombines TRBV18 with TRBJ1-5; D is uncertain. Trimming took off 2 bases at V and 2 bases at J, with 7 bases between the two ends. This CDR3 contains 14 residues. The germline V gene encodes CDR1 KGHSH and CDR2 LQKENI. Drawing the rest from reference TRBV18 and TRBJ1-5, the complete variable domain is NAGVMQNPRHLVRRRGQEARLRCSPMKGHSHVYWYRQLPEEGLKFMVYLQKENIIDESGMPKERFSAEFPKEGPSILRIQQVVRGDSAAYFCASSPGRGNQPQHFGDGTRLSIL.